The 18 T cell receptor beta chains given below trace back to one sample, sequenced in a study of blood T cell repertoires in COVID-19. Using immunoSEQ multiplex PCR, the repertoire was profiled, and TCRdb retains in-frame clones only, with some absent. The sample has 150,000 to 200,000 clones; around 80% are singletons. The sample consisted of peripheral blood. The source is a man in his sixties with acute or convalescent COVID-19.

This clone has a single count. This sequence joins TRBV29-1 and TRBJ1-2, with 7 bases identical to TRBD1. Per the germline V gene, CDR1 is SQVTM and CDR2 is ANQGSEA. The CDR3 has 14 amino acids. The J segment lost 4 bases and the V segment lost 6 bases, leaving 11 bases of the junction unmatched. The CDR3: CSVVDRALGYGYTF. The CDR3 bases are TGCAGCGTCGTTGACAGGGCTCTCGGCTATGGCTACACCTTC. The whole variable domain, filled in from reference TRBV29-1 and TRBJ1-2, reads SAVISQKPSRDICQRGTSLTIQCQVDSQVTMMFWYRQQPGQSLTLIATANQGSEATYESGFVIDKFPISRPNLTFSTLTVSNMSPEDSSIYLCSVVDRALGYGYTFGSGTRLTVV.

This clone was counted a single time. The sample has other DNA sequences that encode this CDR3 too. CDR3 amino acids: CASSQVVGANYGYTF. The CDR3 region has the DNA TGCGCCAGCAGCCAAGTCGTAGGAGCTAACTATGGCTACACCTTC. J is TRBJ1-2 and V is TRBV4-1; D unresolved. V was clipped by 1 base and J by 0 bases, with 9 bases between them. CDR3 length: 15 residues. Germline V gene sequence: CDR1 MGHRA, CDR2 YSYEKL.

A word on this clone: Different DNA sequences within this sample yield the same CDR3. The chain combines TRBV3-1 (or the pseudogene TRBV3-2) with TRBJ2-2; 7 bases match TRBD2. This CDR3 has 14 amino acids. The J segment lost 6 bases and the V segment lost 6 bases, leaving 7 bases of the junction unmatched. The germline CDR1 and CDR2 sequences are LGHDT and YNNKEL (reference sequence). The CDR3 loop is CASRETGGAGELFF. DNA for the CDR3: TGTGCCAGCAGGGAAACGGGGGGTGCCGGGGAGCTGTTTTTT.

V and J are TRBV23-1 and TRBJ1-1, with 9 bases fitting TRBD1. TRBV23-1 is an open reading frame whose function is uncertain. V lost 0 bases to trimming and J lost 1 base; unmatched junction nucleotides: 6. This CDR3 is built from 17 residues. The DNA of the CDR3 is TGCGCCAGCAGTCAATCGGGGACAGGGTGTCCGAACACTGAAGCTTTCTTT. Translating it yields CASSQSGTGCPNTEAFF.

This CDR3 is CASSDDSYQETQYF. For the CDR3, the DNA is TGTGCCAGCAGCGACGACAGCTACCAAGAGACCCAGTACTTC. V usage is TRBV7-7 and J usage is TRBJ2-5; a possible D gene is TRBD1 (5 bases). The length of the CDR3 is 14 residues. Germline loops: CDR1 SSHAT, CDR2 FNYEAQ (reference sequence). The V gene lost 5 bases and the J gene lost 0 bases, with 10 bases spanning the gap.

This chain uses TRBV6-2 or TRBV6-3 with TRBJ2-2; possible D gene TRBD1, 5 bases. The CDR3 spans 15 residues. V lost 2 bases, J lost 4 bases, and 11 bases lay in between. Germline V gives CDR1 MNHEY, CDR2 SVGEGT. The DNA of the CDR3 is TGTGCCAGCAGTTACCGGCAGGGCCCCACCGGGGAGCTGTTTTTT. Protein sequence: CASSYRQGPTGELFF.

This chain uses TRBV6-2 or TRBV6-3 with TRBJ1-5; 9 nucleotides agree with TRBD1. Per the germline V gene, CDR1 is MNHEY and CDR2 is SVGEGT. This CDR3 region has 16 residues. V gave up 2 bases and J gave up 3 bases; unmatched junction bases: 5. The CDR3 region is CASSYIRDRVNQPQHF. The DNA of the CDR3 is TGTGCCAGCAGTTACATCCGGGACAGGGTCAATCAGCCCCAGCATTTT.

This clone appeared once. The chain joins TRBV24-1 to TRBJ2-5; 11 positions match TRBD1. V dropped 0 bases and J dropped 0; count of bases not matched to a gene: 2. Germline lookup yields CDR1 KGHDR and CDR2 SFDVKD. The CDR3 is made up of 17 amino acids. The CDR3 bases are TGTGCCACCAGTGATTTGGGACAGGGGGCGTACCAAGAGACCCAGTACTTC. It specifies CATSDLGQGAYQETQYF.

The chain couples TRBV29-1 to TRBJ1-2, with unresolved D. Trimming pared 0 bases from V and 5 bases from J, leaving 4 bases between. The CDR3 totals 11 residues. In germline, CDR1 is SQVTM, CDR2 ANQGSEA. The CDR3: CSVEDLYGYTF. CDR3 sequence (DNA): TGCAGCGTTGAAGATCTGTATGGCTACACCTTC.

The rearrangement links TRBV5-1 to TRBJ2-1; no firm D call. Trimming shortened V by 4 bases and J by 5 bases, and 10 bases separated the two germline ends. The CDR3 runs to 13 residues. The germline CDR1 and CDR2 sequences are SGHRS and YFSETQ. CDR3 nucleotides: TGCGCCAGCAGCCCATCAGTAAACAATGAGCAGTTCTTC. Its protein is CASSPSVNNEQFF.

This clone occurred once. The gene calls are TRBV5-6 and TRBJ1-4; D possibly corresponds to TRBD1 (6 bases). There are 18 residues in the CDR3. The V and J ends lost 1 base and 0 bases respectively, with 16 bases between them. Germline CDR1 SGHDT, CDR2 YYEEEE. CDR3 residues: CASSLMLGADATNEKLFF. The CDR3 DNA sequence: TGTGCCAGCAGCTTGATGCTGGGGGCGGACGCAACTAATGAAAAACTGTTTTTT.

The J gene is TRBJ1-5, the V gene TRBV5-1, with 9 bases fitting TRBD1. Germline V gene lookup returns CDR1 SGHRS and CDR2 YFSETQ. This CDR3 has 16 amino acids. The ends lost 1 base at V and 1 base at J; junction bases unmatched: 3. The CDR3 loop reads CASSLTGGGSNQPQHF. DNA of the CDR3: TGCGCCAGCAGCTTGACAGGGGGCGGCAGCAATCAGCCCCAGCATTTT.

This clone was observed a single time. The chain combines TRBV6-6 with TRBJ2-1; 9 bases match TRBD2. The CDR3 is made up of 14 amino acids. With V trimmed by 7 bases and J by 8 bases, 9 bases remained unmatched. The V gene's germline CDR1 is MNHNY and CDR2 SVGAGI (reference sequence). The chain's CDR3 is CASTRTSASDEQFF. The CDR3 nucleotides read TGTGCCAGCACTCGGACTAGCGCCTCAGATGAGCAGTTCTTC.

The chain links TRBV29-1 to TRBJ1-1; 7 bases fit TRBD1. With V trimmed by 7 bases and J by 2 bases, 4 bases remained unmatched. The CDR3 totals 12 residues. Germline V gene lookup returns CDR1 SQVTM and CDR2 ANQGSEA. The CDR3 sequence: CSAGTANTEAFF. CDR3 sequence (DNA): TGCAGCGCAGGGACAGCTAACACTGAAGCTTTCTTT.

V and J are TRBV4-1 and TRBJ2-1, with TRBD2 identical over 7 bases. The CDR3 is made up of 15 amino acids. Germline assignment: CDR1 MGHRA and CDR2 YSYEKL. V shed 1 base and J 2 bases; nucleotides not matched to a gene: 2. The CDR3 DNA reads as TGCGCCAGCAGCCAAGGGGGGGGTCCCTACAATGAGCAGTTCTTC. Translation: CASSQGGGPYNEQFF.

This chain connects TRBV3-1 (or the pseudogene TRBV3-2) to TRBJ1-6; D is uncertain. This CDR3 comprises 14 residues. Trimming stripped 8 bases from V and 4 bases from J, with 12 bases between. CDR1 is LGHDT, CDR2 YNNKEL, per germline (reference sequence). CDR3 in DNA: TGTGCCAGCGGCCGGGCCCGATATAATTCACCCCTCCACTTT. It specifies CASGRARYNSPLHF.

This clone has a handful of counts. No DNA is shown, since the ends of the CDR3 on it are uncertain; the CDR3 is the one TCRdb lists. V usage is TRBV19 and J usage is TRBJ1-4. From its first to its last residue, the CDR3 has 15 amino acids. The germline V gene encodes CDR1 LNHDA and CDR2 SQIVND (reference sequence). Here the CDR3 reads CASTSGGRGNEKLFF.

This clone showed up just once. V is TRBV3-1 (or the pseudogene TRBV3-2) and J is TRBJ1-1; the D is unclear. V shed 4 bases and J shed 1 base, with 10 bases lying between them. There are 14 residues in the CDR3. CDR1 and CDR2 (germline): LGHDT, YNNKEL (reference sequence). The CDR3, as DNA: TGTGCCAGCAGCCCCCGGACTGGGAACACTGAAGCTTTCTTT. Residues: CASSPRTGNTEAFF.